Presented here are 23 T cell receptor beta chains from one specimen sequenced in a study of T cell repertoires in cytomegalovirus infection. TCRdb analysed the reads with MiXCR anew, one entry per CDR3 protein. The data contain about 830,000 distinct CDR3 sequences, about 31% of them singletons. These receptors have no identified antigens. This sample comprised cultured CD8+ T cells from PBMCs, obtained from culture after CMV antigen stimulation. Source of these receptors: a human donor in good health (CMV status not recorded). Some clones in this sample may be carry-over from other donors' samples.

The rearrangement links TRBV12-3 or TRBV12-4 to TRBJ1-1; D uncertain. V gave up 1 base and J gave up 11 bases, with 8 bases separating them. The CDR3 has 11 amino acids. Written as DNA, the CDR3 is TGTGCCAGCAGTTTAGTAGGGAGTGCTTTCTTT. This codes for CASSLVGSAFF.

The rearrangement joins TRBV6-2 or TRBV6-3 to TRBJ2-3; 7 nucleotides align to TRBD1. V gave up 6 bases and J gave up 2 bases; unmatched junction bases: 5. This CDR3 spans 14 amino acids. Germline CDR1 reads MNHEY; CDR2 reads SVGEGT. The CDR3 here is CASSGRGSTDTQYF. CDR3 nucleotides: TGTGCCAGCAGCGGCAGGGGGTCCACAGATACGCAGTATTTT.

This clonotype was picked up many times. The chain has TRBV27 and TRBJ2-1, with D possibly TRBD1 on 6 matching bases. Per the germline V gene, CDR1 is MNHEY and CDR2 is SMNVEV (reference sequence). The length of the CDR3 is 11 residues. V lost 6 bases and J 10 bases, leaving 10 bases between the germline ends. The CDR3 region is CASSLGTEQFF. The CDR3 DNA follows: TGTGCCAGCAGCTTGGGGACAGAGCAGTTCTTC.

DNA of the CDR3: TGTGCCAGCAGTCCCAATCGGTTCGTGGGGGAGACATCTAATGAGCAGTTCTTC. Encoded protein: CASSPNRFVGETSNEQFF. The chain has TRBV6-5 and TRBJ2-1, with D possibly called TRBD1 or TRBD2 (5 bases each). V dropped 5 bases and J dropped 7 bases, with 27 bases sitting between them. This CDR3 comprises 18 residues. CDR1 is MNHEY and CDR2 is SVGAGI in the germline V gene.

The genes are TRBV7-6 and TRBJ1-1; the D gene is possibly TRBD1 (6 bases). This CDR3 is built from 15 residues. V was trimmed by 0 bases and J by 3 bases, leaving 11 bases between them. Germline loops: CDR1 SGHVS, CDR2 FNYEAQ. Here the CDR3 reads CASSLATGWDTEAFF. The CDR3 DNA follows: TGTGCCAGCAGCTTAGCCACAGGGTGGGACACTGAAGCTTTCTTT. Using reference TRBV7-6 and TRBJ1-1 for the parts outside the CDR3, the full variable domain is GAGVSQSPRYKVTKRGQDVALRCDPISGHVSLYWYRQALGQGPEFLTYFNYEAQQDKSGLPNDRFSAERPEGSISTLTIQRTEQRDSAMYRCASSLATGWDTEAFFGQGTRLTVV.

The rearrangement joins TRBV2 to TRBJ2-7; perhaps D is TRBD1 or TRBD2 (5 bases each). Trimming cost V 7 bases and J 2 bases, with 12 bases left between them. This CDR3 is 13 amino acids long. The germline V gene encodes CDR1 SNHLY and CDR2 FYNNEI. CDR3 DNA: TGTGCCAGCATCAAGGGGACGACCTACGAGCAGTACTTC. It yields the protein CASIKGTTYEQYF.

This clonotype was observed at least ten times. The rearrangement links TRBV7-8 to TRBJ2-1; no definite D call. The V gene's germline CDR1 is SGHVS and CDR2 FQNEAQ. The length of the CDR3 is 17 residues. The V end lost 5 bases, the J end lost 5 bases, and 22 bases lay between the germline ends. CDR3 sequence (DNA): TGTGCCAGCAGCCGTCAGCCGAAGGCTAGGCGAGACAATGAGCAGTTCTTC. Encoded protein: CASSRQPKARRDNEQFF.

This rearrangement joins TRBV6-1 to TRBJ2-7, with D maybe TRBD1 (5 bases). CDR3 length equals 11 residues. Germline CDR1 is MNHNS and CDR2 is SASEGT. Trimming removed 11 bases from V and 4 bases from J, with 12 bases in between. CDR3 in amino acids: CAATGLYEQYV. The CDR3 DNA follows: TGTGCCGCCACAGGCCTTTACGAGCAGTACGTC.

The chain is built from TRBV27 and TRBJ2-7; 11 bases fit TRBD2. The germline V gene encodes CDR1 MNHEY and CDR2 SMNVEV (reference sequence). The CDR3 contains 15 residues. V lost 6 bases, J lost 4 bases, and 8 bases stayed unmatched. The CDR3, as DNA: TGTGCCAGCAGCCTGGCTTCTAGCGGGGGGTACGAGCAGTACTTC. As protein: CASSLASSGGYEQYF.

A single count supports this clonotype. The chain carries TRBV6-6 and TRBJ2-3; D remains ambiguous. Germline V CDR1 and CDR2: MNHNY, SVGAGI (reference sequence). V was shortened by 1 base and J by 4 bases, with 12 bases between the two germline ends. The CDR3 is 15 residues long. CDR3 residues: CASSYWVGKADTQYF. The CDR3 region has the DNA TGTGCCAGCAGTTACTGGGTTGGGAAGGCAGATACGCAGTATTTT.

This clonotype was seen only a few times. The V call is TRBV7-6, the J call TRBJ2-4, with TRBD2 identical over 8 bases. This CDR3 has 17 amino acids. Germline V gene data show CDR1 as SGHVS and CDR2 as FNYEAQ. The V gene end was trimmed by 1 base and the J gene end by 0 bases; junction bases not matched to a gene: 5. CDR3 sequence: CASSLEVAGLAKNIQYF. The CDR3 DNA reads as TGTGCCAGCAGCTTAGAGGTAGCGGGGTTAGCCAAAAACATTCAGTACTTC. The full variable domain, in which reference TRBV7-6 and TRBJ2-4 provide the parts outside the CDR3, is GAGVSQSPRYKVTKRGQDVALRCDPISGHVSLYWYRQALGQGPEFLTYFNYEAQQDKSGLPNDRFSAERPEGSISTLTIQRTEQRDSAMYRCASSLEVAGLAKNIQYFGAGTRLSVL.

V and J are TRBV6-5 and TRBJ1-1; D gene ambiguous. This CDR3 has 14 amino acids. Germline CDR1 reads MNHEY; CDR2 reads SVGAGI. Deletions cut 6 bases from V and 0 bases from J, with 11 bases between. CDR3 protein: CASRSGPMNTEAFF. The CDR3 region has the DNA TGTGCCAGCAGGTCCGGGCCGATGAACACTGAAGCTTTCTTT.

The chain has TRBV4-1 and TRBJ2-1; TRBD2 matches 11 bases. V shed 8 bases and J 0 bases; nucleotides not matched to a gene: 12. CDR3 length: 18 residues. The V gene's germline CDR1 is MGHRA and CDR2 YSYEKL. In nucleotides, the CDR3 is TGCGCCAGCCAATCGACTAGCGGGGCGCCGAGCTCCTACAATGAGCAGTTCTTC. Its protein product is CASQSTSGAPSSYNEQFF.

The chain recombines TRBV12-5 with TRBJ2-7; D ambiguous. The CDR3 runs 12 residues. Germline-derived CDR1 and CDR2 are LGHNT and FRNRAP. V lost 6 bases and J 5 bases, leaving 11 bases between the germline ends. In DNA form, the CDR3 reads TGTGCTAGTGGCCTAACACCTAACGAGCAGTACTTC. As protein: CASGLTPNEQYF.

The chain uses TRBV6-2 or TRBV6-3 and TRBJ2-7; 8 nucleotides line up with TRBD2. The V gene's germline CDR1 is MNHEY and CDR2 SVGEGT. The V gene end was trimmed by 0 bases and the J gene end by 6 bases; junction bases not matched to a gene: 4. This CDR3 is built from 14 residues. CDR3 coding DNA: TGTGCCAGCAGTTACTCGACCGGGGGGGCCGAGCAGTACGTC. It yields the protein CASSYSTGGAEQYV.

Comments on this clonotype: Germline and junction disagree at one end, which may indicate a read error. The gene calls are TRBV3-1 and TRBJ1-1; possible D gene TRBD1, 5 bases. This CDR3 is built from 14 residues. Germline V lookup: CDR1 LGHDT, CDR2 YNNKEL (reference sequence). The DNA for the CDR3 is TGTGCCAACAGCCCCTTAGTAGGGGCAACTGAAGCTTTCTTT. Translated: CANSPLVGATEAFF.

This clonotype has a handful of counts. The chain combines TRBV7-9 with TRBJ2-6; D gene unclear. This CDR3 region has 15 residues. CDR1 and CDR2 from the germline V gene are SEHNR and FQNEAQ (reference sequence). The V and J ends lost 4 bases and 0 bases respectively, with 7 bases between them. The CDR3 region is CASSYQRSGANVLTF. As DNA, the CDR3 is TGTGCCAGCAGCTACCAACGCTCTGGGGCCAACGTCCTGACTTTC.

This clonotype was picked up a small number of times. This rearrangement joins TRBV3-1 to TRBJ2-2; tentative D call: TRBD2 (5 bases). The V and J ends lost 0 bases and 8 bases respectively, with 7 bases between them. In germline, CDR1 is LGHDT, CDR2 YNNKEL (reference sequence). The length of the CDR3 is 13 residues. DNA for the CDR3: TGTGCCAGCAGCCAAGATCGGGGTGGGGAGCTGTTTTTT. It translates to CASSQDRGGELFF. The variable domain in full, completed from reference TRBV3-1 and TRBJ2-2, reads DTAVSQTPKYLVTQMGNDKSIKCEQNLGHDTMYWYKQDSKKFLKIMFSYNNKELIINETVPNRFSPKSPDKAHLNLHINSLELGDSAVYFCASSQDRGGELFFGEGSRLTVL.

This chain joins TRBV5-5 and TRBJ1-2; 10 nucleotides agree with TRBD1. The V and J ends lost 1 base and 6 bases, in that order; junction bases with no gene match: 9. The CDR3 covers 16 residues. Germline V lookup: CDR1 SGHKS, CDR2 YYEKEE (reference sequence). In DNA, the CDR3 is TGTGCCAGCAGCTTGAGGGGGACAGGGGTTCCCGATGGCTACACCTTC. This sequence encodes CASSLRGTGVPDGYTF.

The chain links TRBV24-1 to TRBJ2-2; D unresolved. Germline V gene data show CDR1 as KGHDR and CDR2 as SFDVKD. The V gene lost 10 bases and the J gene lost 4 bases, with 12 bases spanning the gap. The CDR3 totals 13 residues. As DNA, the CDR3 is TGTGCCACGGCCGGGCGCGGCACCGGGGAGCTGTTTTTT. Protein sequence: CATAGRGTGELFF.

This clonotype was seen a few times. The rearrangement uses TRBV6-5 and TRBJ1-1; TRBD1 aligns across 7 bases. J gave up 0 bases and V 1 base, and 5 bases lay outside the gene matches. The V gene's germline CDR1 is MNHEY and CDR2 SVGAGI. The CDR3 spans 16 residues. In DNA form, the CDR3 reads TGTGCCAGCAGTTACTTGGCAGGGGGAGTGAACACTGAAGCTTTCTTT. Encoded protein: CASSYLAGGVNTEAFF.

This clonotype showed up just a few times. The rearrangement links TRBV28 to TRBJ2-2; D is possibly TRBD2 (7 bases). The CDR3 is made up of 16 amino acids. The ends were cut back, 6 bases at V and 2 bases at J, with 16 bases in the middle. From germline, CDR1 is MDHEN and CDR2 SYDVKM. In DNA form, the CDR3 reads TGTGCCAGCAGGACCGGCGGGGGCCCTAACACCGGGGAGCTGTTTTTT. This codes for CASRTGGGPNTGELFF.

V gene TRBV25-1 combines with J gene TRBJ1-5; D possibly corresponds to TRBD1 (5 bases). V was cut by 7 bases and J by 5 bases, with 6 bases left in between. Germline values: CDR1 MGHDK, CDR2 SYGVNS. The CDR3 contains 11 residues. The DNA of the CDR3 is TGTGCCAGCAAGACAGATCAGCCCCAGCATTTT. It encodes CASKTDQPQHF.